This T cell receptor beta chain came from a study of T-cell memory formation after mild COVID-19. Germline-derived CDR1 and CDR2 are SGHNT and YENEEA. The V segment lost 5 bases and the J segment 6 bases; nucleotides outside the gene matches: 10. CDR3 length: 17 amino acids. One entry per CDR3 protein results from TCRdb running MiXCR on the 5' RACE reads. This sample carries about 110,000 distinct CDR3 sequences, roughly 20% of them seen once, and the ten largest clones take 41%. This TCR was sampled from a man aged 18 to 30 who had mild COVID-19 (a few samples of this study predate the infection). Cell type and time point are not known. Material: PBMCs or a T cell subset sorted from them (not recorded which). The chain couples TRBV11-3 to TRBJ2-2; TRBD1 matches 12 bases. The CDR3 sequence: CASSPQTGTGGPGELFF. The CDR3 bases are TGTGCCAGCAGCCCCCAGACCGGGACAGGGGGCCCCGGGGAGCTGTTTTTT.